This TCR beta chain was identified in a study of T cell responses to AZD1222 COVID-19 vaccine. Germline V lookup: CDR1 MNHEY, CDR2 SVGEGT. V was clipped by 5 bases and J by 5 bases; unmatched bases: 5. The CDR3 runs 14 residues. Profiled with immunoSEQ multiplex PCR; TCRdb holds only in-frame clones, not every one. Among roughly 140,000 clones listed, roughly nine tenths were seen once. Study results and caveats: A mostly white British donor set with more females was recruited, and clonal diversity was possibly underestimated. Sampled repertoires all dated from after the peak T cell response. The span of vaccine-associated CD4 TCRs extended across spike, with dominance at 160-218 and 743-854.

Second-dose recipients at about 4 or about 12 weeks were treated as one pooled group. Details on this clone: The target antigen is unknown.

The TCR sequence derives from an adult who received the AZD1222 COVID-19 vaccine. The source material was peripheral blood, sampled 28 days after the second AZD1222 dose. The rearrangement joins TRBV6-2 or TRBV6-3 to TRBJ2-1; 8 bases are shared with TRBD2. CDR3 sequence: CASSKSRGDNEQFF. In DNA form, the CDR3 reads TGTGCCAGCAGTAAATCGCGGGGGGACAATGAGCAGTTCTTC.